This entry describes one T cell receptor (beta chain). This record belongs to a study of blood T cell repertoires in COVID-19. As for the study in general: Samples came from the United States, Italy and Spain, spanning acute and convalescent COVID-19. Sources were T cells, B-cell-depleted T cells, or PBMCs; the material itself was cDNA or gDNA.

In the study's own analysis: Amplification with reference gene primers provided the estimates of nucleated cell counts. Measured with immunoSEQ multiplex PCR; TCRdb has only the in-frame clones, and not every one. From that table come the V and J calls and clone size; the DNA was used to work out D and trimming. The data contain around 37,000 clones, about 90% of them singletons. The source is a man aged 45-65 years with active or convalescent COVID-19. The material sequenced was peripheral blood.

CDR3 DNA sequence: TGTGCCAGCAGCCCCCAGGGCACGAACCCTAGCACAGATACGCAGTATTTT. It encodes CASSPQGTNPSTDTQYF. This chain links TRBV9 with TRBJ2-3, with TRBD1 as a possible D gene (5 bases). CDR1 and CDR2 from the germline V gene are SGDLS and YYNGEE. This CDR3 region has 17 residues. The V gene lost 4 bases and the J gene lost 0 bases, with 18 bases spanning the gap.